Following are 12 T cell receptor beta chains from one sample sequenced in a study of CD8+ T cells in alopecia areata. Treatment indicated: oral pan-JAK inhibitor, 5-10 mg twice daily. RNA extraction was followed by reverse transcription into cDNA, which acted as the sequencing template. Sequencing used immunoSEQ multiplex PCR; TCRdb keeps in-frame clones, though not all of them. The sample lists 35,000 to 50,000 clones; around 71% were seen once. Sequencing used CD8+ T cells sorted from blood, obtained at week 4, from a patient treated with tofacitinib. These receptors came from a human donor with alopecia areata.

This clone was seen a handful of times. Here the CDR3 reads CSVGGEDTEAFF. In nucleotides, the CDR3 is TGCAGCGTTGGGGGCGAGGACACTGAAGCTTTCTTT. The V and J genes are TRBV29-1 and TRBJ1-1; a possible D gene is TRBD1 (5 bases). Trimming pared 4 bases from V and 3 bases from J, leaving 9 bases between. The CDR3 covers 12 residues. Germline lookup yields CDR1 SQVTM and CDR2 ANQGSEA.

The chain combines TRBV27 with TRBJ2-1; D not certain. CDR1 MNHEY and CDR2 SMNVEV come from the germline V gene (reference sequence). The V gene lost 5 bases and the J gene lost 0 bases, with 29 bases spanning the gap. The length of the CDR3 is 21 residues. DNA of the CDR3: TGTGCCAGCAGTCCAACCAGGAGTAATAGGGCCTCCTCACTCTCCTACAATGAGCAGTTCTTC. This translates into CASSPTRSNRASSLSYNEQFF.

The table lists this clone with a few counts. V gene TRBV7-9 combines with J gene TRBJ2-7; D perhaps matches TRBD1 (5 bases). V was shortened by 4 bases and J by 7 bases, with 14 bases between the two germline ends. CDR1 and CDR2 from the germline V gene are SEHNR and FQNEAQ (reference sequence). This CDR3 spans 13 amino acids. CDR3 nucleotides: TGTGCCAGCAGCTCGGCAGGGTTGGTGGAGCAGTACTTC. It yields the protein CASSSAGLVEQYF.

In DNA, the CDR3 is TGCAGCGTTTTAAAGCAGGGTAATGAGCAGTTCTTC. It is translated as CSVLKQGNEQFF. The chain carries TRBV29-1 and TRBJ2-1; a weak D match, TRBD1 (5 bases). Germline values: CDR1 SQVTM, CDR2 ANQGSEA. Trimming took off 5 bases at V and 7 bases at J, with 12 bases between the two ends. This CDR3 contains 12 residues.

The chain carries TRBV7-2 and TRBJ1-6; tentative D call: TRBD1 (5 bases). The V gene lost 1 base and the J gene lost 0 bases, with 16 bases spanning the gap. This CDR3 region has 19 residues. Germline CDR1 SGHTA, CDR2 FQGNSA. The CDR3 DNA sequence: TGTGCCAGCAGCTTAGAGGGGCTCAGCAGGGTCTCCTATAATTCACCCCTCCACTTT. Translation: CASSLEGLSRVSYNSPLHF.

The V call is TRBV9, the J call TRBJ1-4; D possibly corresponds to TRBD1 (6 bases). This CDR3 spans 14 amino acids. CDR1 SGDLS and CDR2 YYNGEE come from the germline V gene. Trimming cost V 3 bases and J 11 bases, with 17 bases left between them. This CDR3 reads CASSAEQGRRKLFF. The DNA for the CDR3 is TGTGCCAGCAGCGCCGAACAGGGAAGGCGGAAACTGTTTTTT.

V gene TRBV29-1 combines with J gene TRBJ1-2, with 7 bases identical to TRBD1. Trimming took 7 bases from V and 1 from J; bases not matched to a gene: 6. This CDR3 region has 13 residues. Germline V gene sequence: CDR1 SQVTM, CDR2 ANQGSEA. Written as DNA, the CDR3 is TGCAGCGCTCGGGACAGTTTTAACTATGGCTACACCTTC. Its protein is CSARDSFNYGYTF.

J is TRBJ1-6 and V is TRBV4-3; 7 bases are a match to TRBD1. CDR3 length equals 15 residues. V shed 4 bases and J 6 bases; nucleotides not matched to a gene: 6. Germline values: CDR1 LGHNA, CDR2 YSLEER. The CDR3 region is CASSPDRAGNSPLHF. The DNA of the CDR3 is TGCGCCAGCAGCCCTGACAGGGCGGGTAATTCACCCCTCCACTTT.

The J gene is TRBJ2-7, the V gene TRBV2; D is perhaps TRBD2 (5 bases). Germline lookup yields CDR1 SNHLY and CDR2 FYNNEI. V lost 4 bases, J lost 3 bases, and 13 bases lay in between. This CDR3 contains 14 residues. CDR3 sequence (DNA): TGTGCCAGCAGTGTATCGGGATCCGGCTACGAGCAGTACTTC. As protein: CASSVSGSGYEQYF. The full variable domain, rest sourced from reference TRBV2 and TRBJ2-7, is EPEVTQTPSHQVTQMGQEVILRCVPISNHLYFYWYRQILGQKVEFLVSFYNNEISEKSEIFDDQFSVERPDGSNFTLKIRSTKLEDSAMYFCASSVSGSGYEQYFGPGTRLTVT.

This chain joins TRBV27 and TRBJ2-7; TRBD1 might be the D (6 bases). The germline gives CDR1 MNHEY, CDR2 SMNVEV (reference sequence). CDR3 length: 14 amino acids. Trimming shortened V by 4 bases and J by 3 bases, and 13 bases separated the two germline ends. In DNA, the CDR3 is TGTGCCAGCAGTTCACCGGGACACAACTACGAGCAGTACTTC. Translated: CASSSPGHNYEQYF.

The chain has TRBV29-1 and TRBJ2-1; D is tentatively TRBD1 or TRBD2 (5 bases each). There are 11 residues in the CDR3. The germline gives CDR1 SQVTM, CDR2 ANQGSEA. V gave up 6 bases and J gave up 9 bases, with 12 bases separating them. The CDR3 DNA is TGCAGCGTCCCCCGGGGCGGTGAGCAGTTCTTC. Encoded protein: CSVPRGGEQFF.

The V call is TRBV4-3, the J call TRBJ2-7; 10 nucleotides line up with TRBD1. In germline, CDR1 is LGHNA, CDR2 YSLEER. Trimming removed 5 bases from V and 5 bases from J; junction bases left unmatched: 3. This CDR3 has 13 residues. Here the CDR3 DNA reads TGCGCCAGCAGCTTGGACAGGGGGGACGAGCAGTACTTC. Residues: CASSLDRGDEQYF.